A selection of T cell receptor beta chains follows, all from one sample in a study of graft-versus-host responses after intestinal transplantation. Profiled with immunoSEQ multiplex PCR; TCRdb holds only in-frame clones, not every one. The sample includes about 15,000 clones, roughly 68% seen only once; the top ten take roughly 25%. The material was ileum tissue, obtained around 720 days after intestinal transplantation. The receptor source for this set is a human patient who received an intestinal transplant, so some T cells may come from the graft donor. Both conserved end residues are part of each CDR3. The D gene is left open where the match is weak. Clone size is given for some rows only: seen once, a few or many times, or a class if the clone is expanded.

>TRBV5-3|.|TRBJ1-1|.
TGTGCCAGCAGCTTACTAATAATCAACACTGAAGCTTTCTTT
CASSLLIINTEAFF
>TRBV30|few|TRBJ1-1|.
TGTGCCTGGAGTGTACAGAGGGGAGTAGTGTCCAATACATTGAACAGTGAAGCTTTCTTT
CAWSVQRGVVSNTLNSEAFF
>TRBV5-1|.|TRBJ2-3|TRBD2
TGCGCCAGCAGCTTGGAACTAGCGGGAGCCGATACGCAGTATTTT
CASSLELAGADTQYF
>TRBV18|.|TRBJ2-3|.
TGTGCCAGCTCGGTAGGGGCAGGGGATACGCAGTATTTT
CASSVGAGDTQYF
>TRBV29-1|.|TRBJ2-7|TRBD1
TGCAGCGCGTCACCCGACAGGGGCGCTCGGGAGCAGTACTTC
CSASPDRGAREQYF
>TRBV7-4|once|TRBJ1-2|TRBD1
TGTGCCAGCAGCTTAGAAGACAGGGACTATGGCTACACCTTC
CASSLEDRDYGYTF
>TRBV7-2|.|TRBJ1-5|TRBD1
TGTGCCAGCAGTCCACAGGGGGCTCAGCCCCAGCATTTT
CASSPQGAQPQHF
>TRBV5-1|few|TRBJ2-3|.
TGCGCCAGCAGCTTGGTCGGCACAGATACGCAGTATTTT
CASSLVGTDTQYF
>TRBV18|few|TRBJ1-1|TRBD1
TGTGCCAGCTCTTGGTCCACTATGACAGGGCCCTACACTGAAGCTTTCTTT
CASSWSTMTGPYTEAFF
>TRBV2|.|TRBJ1-5|.
TGTGCCAGCAGTAAACACCTCACTCAGGGTAGCCAGCCCCAGCATTTT
CASSKHLTQGSQPQHF
>TRBV29-1|.|TRBJ2-5|TRBD2
TGCAGCGTTGAAGATGACGCGGGAGGACCGGACCAAGAGACCCAGTACTTC
CSVEDDAGGPDQETQYF
>TRBV4-3|.|TRBJ2-7|TRBD1
TGCGCCAGCAGCCAGGGACAGGGGTTCTACGAGCAGTACTTC
CASSQGQGFYEQYF
>TRBV27|.|TRBJ2-7|.
TGTGCCAGCATGGGCAGGGTCGGGTACGAGCAGTACTTC
CASMGRVGYEQYF
>TRBV6-6|.|TRBJ2-7|TRBD1
TGTGCCAGCAGTTTGGTGGGACAGGGAAGGAACGAGCAGTACTTC
CASSLVGQGRNEQYF
>TRBV5-3|.|TRBJ1-2|.
TGTGCCAGAAGCCACAGATATGGCTACACCTTC
CARSHRYGYTF
>TRBV7-2|few|TRBJ2-7|.
TGTGCCAGCAGCACCGGACCGACCTCCTACGAGCAGTACTTC
CASSTGPTSYEQYF